This passage covers 14 T cell receptor beta chains from one sample sequenced in a study of T cell repertoires in cytomegalovirus infection. Each CDR3 protein gets one entry after TCRdb re-called the reads with MiXCR. In the table there are 700,000 to 900,000 distinct CDR3 sequences, about 29% of which are singletons. For these TCRs, the target antigens are not known. The source was cultured CD8+ T cells from PBMCs, collected from culture after CMV antigen stimulation. Receptors were obtained from a human donor in good health (CMV status not recorded). Some clones in this sample may be carry-over from other donors' samples.

As regards this clonotype: Its ends do not fully match the called genes, so a read error is possible. The chain employs TRBV7-9 and TRBJ1-2, with TRBD1 matching 10 bases. CDR1 is SEHNR and CDR2 is FQNEAQ in the germline V gene (reference sequence). This CDR3 comprises 15 residues. The CDR3 nucleotides are TGTGCCAGCAGCACAAGACAGGGGGCAATCTATGGCTATACCTTC. Protein product: CASSTRQGAIYGYTF.

This clonotype was detected ten times or more. The chain combines TRBV7-2 with TRBJ2-1, with 13 nucleotides matching TRBD2. This CDR3 contains 16 residues. Germline V gene sequence: CDR1 SGHTA, CDR2 FQGNSA. V dropped 7 bases and J dropped 2; count of bases not matched to a gene: 5. The CDR3 bases are TGTGCCAGCAAAGGACTAGCGGGGGACACCTACAATGAGCAGTTCTTC. It encodes CASKGLAGDTYNEQFF.

The chain couples TRBV2 to TRBJ1-6; TRBD1 aligns across 9 bases. Germline values: CDR1 SNHLY, CDR2 FYNNEI. CDR3 length equals 13 residues. Losses at the gene ends were 8 bases for V and 10 bases for J; bases not matched to a gene: 6. CDR3 coding DNA: TGTGCCAGCTGGGACAGGGCTAGATCACCCCTCCACTTT. Its translation: CASWDRARSPLHF.

The V call is TRBV6-6, the J call TRBJ2-5, with 8 bases lining up with TRBD2. Per germline, CDR1 MNHNY and CDR2 SVGAGI (reference sequence). The CDR3 loop spans 16 amino acids. After removal of 1 base from V and 3 bases from J, the junction contained 7 bases not matched to a gene. The CDR3 is CASSYFQKAGEETQYF. The CDR3 DNA follows: TGTGCCAGCAGTTACTTTCAGAAAGCGGGGGAAGAGACCCAGTACTTC.

Many counts were recorded for this clonotype. The gene calls are TRBV12-3 or TRBV12-4 and TRBJ1-2; 7 bases align to TRBD1. The CDR3 contains 14 residues. Trimming took 3 bases from V and 2 from J; bases not matched to a gene: 3. The CDR3, as DNA: TGTGCCAGCAGTTTGGCAGGGGGGAACTATGGCTACACCTTC. This sequence encodes CASSLAGGNYGYTF.

J is TRBJ1-1 and V is TRBV20-1, with D unresolved. Germline V gives CDR1 DFQATT, CDR2 SNEGSKA (reference sequence). The CDR3 has 13 amino acids. DNA for the CDR3: TGCAGCGGTTTCTCCGGGTTGAACACTGAAGCTTTCTTT. This sequence encodes CSGFSGLNTEAFF.

A few counts support this clonotype. This sequence joins TRBV28 and TRBJ2-6, with D perhaps matching TRBD2 (6 bases). This CDR3 comprises 19 residues. Trimming removed 3 bases from V and 0 bases from J, with 18 bases in between. Germline CDR1 MDHEN, CDR2 SYDVKM. CDR3: CASSFIGGAASSGANVLTF. DNA for the CDR3: TGTGCCAGCAGTTTCATTGGAGGGGCCGCCAGCTCTGGGGCCAACGTCCTGACTTTC.

Details on this clonotype: One base away lies a much larger clone, so this may be a sequencing read error. This chain links TRBV27 with TRBJ2-2; 9 bases fit TRBD1. The germline gives CDR1 MNHEY, CDR2 SMNVEV (reference sequence). This CDR3 has 15 amino acids. Trimming at V came to 6 bases and at J to 3 bases, leaving 5 bases not matched to a gene. The CDR3 here is CASSYRDRDTGELFF. The CDR3 DNA sequence: TGTGCCAGCAGCTACCGGGACAGGGACACCGGGGAGCTGTTTTTT.

The V call is TRBV28, the J call TRBJ2-7; perhaps TRBD2 as D (6 bases). Germline CDR1 is MDHEN and CDR2 is SYDVKM. V gave up 3 bases and J gave up 6 bases, with 15 bases separating them. CDR3 length equals 14 residues. The CDR3 spells CASSFRGVRGEQYV. The CDR3 nucleotides read TGTGCCAGCAGTTTTCGCGGGGTAAGGGGCGAGCAGTACGTC.

J is TRBJ2-2 and V is TRBV27; tentatively, D is TRBD2 (6 bases). The CDR3 is made up of 13 amino acids. With 6 bases removed from V and 7 bases from J, the gap between germline ends came to 12 bases. Germline assignment: CDR1 MNHEY and CDR2 SMNVEV (reference sequence). This CDR3 is CASSELADGELFF. In nucleotides, the CDR3 is TGTGCCAGCAGCGAATTAGCGGACGGGGAGCTGTTTTTT.

The chain combines TRBV4-3 with TRBJ1-6; possible D gene TRBD1, 5 bases. The CDR3 has 16 residues. The V end was cut by 0 bases, the J end by 9 bases, with 15 bases between. The germline V gene encodes CDR1 LGHNA and CDR2 YSLEER. CDR3: CASSQEQGSRSSPLHF. Here the CDR3 DNA reads TGCGCCAGCAGCCAAGAGCAGGGTTCGCGAAGTTCACCCCTCCACTTT.

V is TRBV6-2 or TRBV6-3 and J is TRBJ1-1; no definite D call. Germline V CDR1 and CDR2: MNHEY, SVGEGT. The CDR3 length is 14 residues. Trimming took off 2 bases at V and 4 bases at J, with 11 bases between the two ends. This CDR3 is CASSYVGKGTEAFF. In nucleotides, the CDR3 is TGTGCCAGCAGTTACGTGGGGAAGGGCACTGAAGCTTTCTTT.

The rearrangement links TRBV12-3 or TRBV12-4 to TRBJ1-1; 10 nucleotides agree with TRBD1. CDR3 length equals 16 residues. Trimming took 2 bases from V and 6 from J; bases not matched to a gene: 9. The chain's CDR3 is CASSLRARDRGAEAFF. The CDR3 region has the DNA TGTGCCAGCAGTTTAAGAGCCCGGGACAGGGGTGCTGAAGCTTTCTTT.

The chain recombines TRBV11-2 with TRBJ1-4, with D possibly being TRBD1 (5 bases). The ends were cut back, 8 bases at V and 10 bases at J, with 14 bases in the middle. The CDR3 loop spans 12 amino acids. The V gene's germline CDR1 is SGHAT and CDR2 FQNNGV. The DNA of the CDR3 is TGTGCCAGCTCCCGTACGGGGGGAAAACTGTTTTTT. Its translation: CASSRTGGKLFF.